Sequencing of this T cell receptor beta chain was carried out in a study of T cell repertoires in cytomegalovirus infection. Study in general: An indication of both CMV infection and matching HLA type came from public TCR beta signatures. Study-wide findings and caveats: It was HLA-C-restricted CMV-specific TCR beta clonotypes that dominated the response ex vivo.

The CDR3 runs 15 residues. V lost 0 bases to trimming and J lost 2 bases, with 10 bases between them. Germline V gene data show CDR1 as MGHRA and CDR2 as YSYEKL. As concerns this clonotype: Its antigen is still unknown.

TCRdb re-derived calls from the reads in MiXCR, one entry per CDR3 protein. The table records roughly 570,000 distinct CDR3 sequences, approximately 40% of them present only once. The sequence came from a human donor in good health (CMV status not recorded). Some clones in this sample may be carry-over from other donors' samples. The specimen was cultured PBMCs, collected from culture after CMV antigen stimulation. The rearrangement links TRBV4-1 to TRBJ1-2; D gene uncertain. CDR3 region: CASSQDPQENYGYTF. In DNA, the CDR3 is TGCGCCAGCAGCCAAGACCCCCAAGAAAACTATGGCTACACCTTC.